This T cell receptor beta chain was recovered during a study of Tregs in tolerant kidney transplant recipients. Sequencing used immunoSEQ multiplex PCR; TCRdb keeps in-frame clones, though not all of them. Among roughly 120,000 clones listed, 92% were seen once. The germline V gene encodes CDR1 SGHDT and CDR2 YYEEEE. This CDR3 region has 17 residues. V lost 4 bases and J lost 5; bases outside the gene matches: 12. Thawed PBMCs were FACS-sorted into unstimulated CD4+CD25+CD127- regulatory T cells, CD4+CD25- non-regulatory cells, CD4 and CD8 cells. Points on this clone: Its antigen is unidentified.

Overall study results and limits: Biological reproducibility was not directly addressed in this study. The most relevant donor-specific Treg TCRbeta repertoire apparently came from expansion with activated donor B cells.

This clonotype was sampled from a human donor in good health. Material for sequencing was CD4+ T cells from blood. The rearrangement links TRBV5-6 to TRBJ2-3; 11 nucleotides align to TRBD2. CDR3 amino acids: CASSHPFSGRAVDTQYF. The CDR3 nucleotides read TGTGCCAGCAGCCACCCATTTAGCGGGAGGGCCGTAGATACGCAGTATTTT.